This TCR beta chain was sequenced in a study of blood T cell repertoires in COVID-19. As for the study in general: Acute and convalescent COVID-19 specimens originated in the United States, Italy and Spain. PBMCs, B-cell-depleted T cells, or T cells provided the cDNA or gDNA that made up the material.

The CDR3 totals 15 residues. V lost 5 bases, J lost 7 bases, and 6 bases stayed unmatched. Germline-derived CDR1 and CDR2 are MNHEY and SVGAGI. Per the authors' pipeline: By means of reference gene primer amplification, nucleated cell counts were estimated. The data were produced by immunoSEQ multiplex PCR, yet TCRdb's version contains in-frame clones alone and is incomplete. That table gives V, J and clone size, and the DNA gave D and trimming. The sample includes about 100,000 clones, about 85% of them seen just once. The specimen sequenced was peripheral blood. The receptor comes from a human donor in a cohort sampled during active COVID-19. V usage is TRBV6-5 and J usage is TRBJ2-1; 12 bases line up with TRBD2. The CDR3 region is CASSRLAGVINEQFF. The CDR3 DNA reads TGTGCCAGCAGTAGACTAGCGGGAGTGATAAATGAGCAGTTCTTC.